The T cell receptor beta chain under discussion was sequenced for a study of identical twins. Study-level results: Beta out-of-frame twin sharing showed a weaker excess. Memory repertoires lacked the insertion deficit that abundant cord blood beta clonotypes showed.

The authors used template switching to add a universal primer site and gave cDNA unique molecular identifiers. One entry per CDR3 protein results from TCRdb running MiXCR on the 5' RACE reads. The sample shows 250,000 or so distinct CDR3 sequences, about 8.3% of them seen only once. The table lists this clonotype with many counts. Its antigen is currently unknown. With 5 bases removed from V and 0 bases from J, the gap between germline ends came to 13 bases. CDR3 length equals 15 residues. These data were likewise used in another study, on yellow fever vaccine responses in identical twins. This second study notes: It has been reported that, in twins, the vaccine T cell response seemed partly convergent and partly personalized.

The rearrangement links TRBV12-3 or TRBV12-4 to TRBJ1-2; no definite D call. Sequencing used CD8+ T cells sorted from blood. The receptor was isolated from a woman aged 18-29 years in good health. CDR3 bases: TGTGCCAGCAGTGTACCAGACGGATCTAACTATGGCTACACCTTC. Protein product: CASSVPDGSNYGYTF.